A selection of T cell receptor beta chains follows, all from one sample in a study of regulatory T cells in long-lasting Graves disease. TCRdb reprocessed the multiplex PCR reads via MiXCR and lists one record per CDR3 protein. The table records about 660,000 distinct CDR3 sequences, about 30% of them present only once. Specimen: peripheral blood mononuclear cells (PBMCs), collected when the disease was refractory, from a patient treated with antithyroid drugs. These TCRs come from a female donor with Graves disease. CDR3s include the opening cysteine and the closing phenylalanine or tryptophan. A D gene is named only where the DNA matches it firmly. A row's size may be missing; if present it is once, few, many or a size class.

cdr3_aa cdr3_nt j_call clone_size cdr3_length v_call d_call
CSARTDRGLGYTF TGCAGTGCTCGTACTGACAGGGGGCTCGGCTACACCTTC TRBJ1-2 NA 13 TRBV20-1 TRBD1
CAWSVPGQYNSPLHF TGTGCCTGGAGTGTCCCGGGACAGTATAATTCACCCCTCCACTTT TRBJ1-6 few 15 TRBV30 TRBD1
CASSEAGTGYQPQHF TGTGCCAGCAGTGAAGCGGGGACAGGTTATCAGCCCCAGCATTTT TRBJ1-5 NA 15 TRBV6-1 TRBD1
CASSAWTSEYDGELFF TGTGCCAGTAGTGCCTGGACTAGCGAGTATGACGGGGAGCTGTTTTTT TRBJ2-2 NA 16 TRBV19 TRBD2
CSAVTGGNQPQHF TGCAGTGCAGTGACAGGCGGCAATCAGCCCCAGCATTTT TRBJ1-5 NA 13 TRBV20-1 NA
CASSLAGFYGYTF TGTGCCAGCAGTTTAGCGGGTTTCTATGGCTACACCTTC TRBJ1-2 many 13 TRBV12-3/TRBV12-4 NA
CASSPTYPYQPQHF TGCGCCAGCAGCCCGACCTACCCCTATCAGCCCCAGCATTTT TRBJ1-5 few 14 TRBV10-2 NA
CSVGLRNGPQHF TGCAGCGTTGGCCTGAGGAACGGCCCCCAGCATTTT TRBJ1-5 few 12 TRBV29-1 NA
CASRALSYGDTEAFF TGTGCCAGCAGAGCCCTCAGTTACGGGGACACTGAAGCTTTCTTT TRBJ1-1 few 15 TRBV12-3/TRBV12-4 NA
CASSLAAGSNEKLFF TGTGCCAGCAGCTTAGCAGCAGGGTCTAATGAAAAACTGTTTTTT TRBJ1-4 NA 15 TRBV7-9 NA
CASSEGSPYEQYF TGTGCCAGCAGTGAAGGGAGTCCCTACGAGCAGTACTTC TRBJ2-7 NA 13 TRBV6-1 NA
CSARALGTNPDTF TGCAGTGCTCGGGCGCTCGGGACGAACCCAGACACCTTC TRBJ1-2 NA 13 TRBV20-1 NA
CASSPADRENEKLFF TGCGCCAGCAGCCCGGCAGACAGGGAGAATGAAAAACTGTTTTTT TRBJ1-4 many 15 TRBV5-1 TRBD1
CASSPLGYNEQFF TGTGCCAGCAGCCCGCTAGGCTACAATGAGCAGTTCTTC TRBJ2-1 NA 13 TRBV12-3/TRBV12-4 NA
CASRPPGTEDTEAFF TGCGCCAGCAGGCCACCGGGCACAGAGGACACTGAAGCTTTCTTT TRBJ1-1 NA 15 TRBV5-1 NA
CASSFPGTGVNQPQHF TGTGCCAGTAGTTTCCCCGGGACAGGAGTTAATCAGCCCCAGCATTTT TRBJ1-5 NA 16 TRBV19 TRBD1
CSVAPGGLYEQYF TGCAGCGTTGCGCCAGGGGGCCTCTACGAGCAGTACTTC TRBJ2-7 few 13 TRBV29-1 TRBD1